The rows below give T cell receptor beta chains drawn from one sample of a study of blood T cell repertoires in COVID-19. Method: immunoSEQ multiplex PCR; TCRdb's copy keeps in-frame clones and lacks some. The sample lists a few hundred thousand clones, approximately 90% occurring once. Sequenced material: peripheral blood. The origin of the receptors is a woman aged 25 to 45 with COVID-19, enrolled during active disease. Each CDR3 is given with its conserved first and last residue. D genes are given only for firm matches. Clone size is shown for a subset of rows, as once, few, many or a class of expanded clone.

clone size	V gene	J gene	D gene	CDR3 protein	CDR3 DNA
-	TRBV18	TRBJ1-1	-	CASSPTGLTEAFF	TGTGCCAGCTCACCAACAGGGCTCACTGAAGCTTTCTTT
few	TRBV5-5	TRBJ2-7	-	CASSLEDSSYEQYF	TGTGCCAGCAGCTTGGAGGACAGCTCCTACGAGCAGTACTTC
-	TRBV4-1	TRBJ1-1	TRBD1	CASSNDREHTEAFF	TGCGCCAGCAGCAACGACAGGGAACACACTGAAGCTTTCTTT
once	TRBV7-9	TRBJ2-7	-	CASSPQTYEQYF	TGTGCCAGCAGCCCCCAAACCTACGAGCAGTACTTC
-	TRBV5-6	TRBJ1-2	-	CASSLWEDGYTF	TGTGCCAGCAGCTTGTGGGAGGATGGCTACACCTTC
-	TRBV7-9	TRBJ2-7	TRBD1	CASLKSGTGHEQYF	TGTGCCAGCTTAAAATCCGGGACAGGGCACGAGCAGTACTTC
-	TRBV10-2	TRBJ1-3	-	CASSEAAPAQGNTIYF	TGCGCCAGCAGTGAGGCTGCGCCCGCCCAAGGAAACACCATATATTTT
-	TRBV5-1	TRBJ2-1	TRBD2	CASSYGGGRAPTSDNEQFF	TGCGCCAGCAGCTACGGGGGCGGGAGGGCCCCAACCTCCGACAATGAGCAGTTCTTC
-	TRBV11-3	TRBJ2-3	-	CASSPRDTQYF	TGTGCCAGCTCCCCACGGGATACGCAGTATTTT
once	TRBV10-3	TRBJ2-2	TRBD1	CAIRDGQGANPGELFF	TGTGCCATCAGGGATGGACAGGGGGCGAATCCCGGGGAGCTGTTTTTT
-	TRBV19	TRBJ2-1	TRBD2	CASSRGLAGVNEQFF	TGTGCCAGTAGTAGAGGACTAGCGGGAGTAAATGAGCAGTTCTTC
-	TRBV18	TRBJ1-5	TRBD1	CASSPTGSKEPQHF	TGTGCCAGCTCACCGACAGGGAGTAAGGAGCCCCAGCATTTT
-	TRBV5-1	TRBJ2-2	TRBD2	CASCKGLPNTGELFF	TGCGCCAGCTGCAAGGGACTACCGAACACCGGGGAGCTGTTTTTT
-	TRBV19	TRBJ2-5	-	CASSIEWAAAGTQYF	TGTGCCAGTAGTATAGAGTGGGCCGCCGCGGGGACCCAGTACTTC
-	TRBV7-2	TRBJ2-3	TRBD2	CASSPSGGADTQYF	TGTGCCAGCAGCCCTAGCGGGGGGGCAGATACGCAGTATTTT
few	TRBV7-6	TRBJ1-3	-	CASSLVGRAGNTIYF	TGTGCCAGCAGCTTAGTCGGCAGGGCTGGAAACACCATATATTTT
-	TRBV7-9	TRBJ1-1	TRBD1	CASSPTGSRNTEAFF	TGTGCCAGCAGTCCGACAGGGAGTAGGAACACTGAAGCTTTCTTT
-	TRBV28	TRBJ1-2	TRBD1	CASISPGGQFYGYTF	TGTGCCAGCATCTCCCCAGGGGGACAGTTCTATGGCTACACCTTC
-	TRBV28	TRBJ1-2	TRBD1	CASSQGVANYGYTF	TGTGCCAGCAGCCAGGGGGTTGCTAACTATGGCTACACCTTC
-	TRBV2	TRBJ1-6	-	CAGARGLNSPLHF	TGTGCCGGGGCTCGAGGCTTGAATTCACCCCTCCACTTT
-	TRBV7-2	TRBJ2-7	TRBD1	CASSLWGQGNYEQYF	TGTGCCAGCAGCTTATGGGGACAGGGGAACTACGAGCAGTACTTC
-	TRBV18	TRBJ2-3	-	CASSPPRLAFQTDTQYF	TGTGCCAGCTCACCACCCCGGCTAGCGTTCCAAACAGATACGCAGTATTTT
-	TRBV10-2	TRBJ2-2	TRBD2	CASTSGNAGELFF	TGCGCCAGCACTAGCGGGAATGCCGGGGAGCTGTTTTTT
-	TRBV3-1/TRBV3-2	TRBJ2-3	TRBD2	CASSQGIAGDADTQYF	TGTGCCAGCAGCCAGGGGATAGCGGGAGATGCAGATACGCAGTATTTT
-	TRBV7-2	TRBJ2-3	-	CASSLAYSSTDTQYF	TGTGCCAGCAGCCTCGCTTATAGTAGCACAGATACGCAGTATTTT
few	TRBV18	TRBJ1-1	-	CASSPRTVLNTEAFF	TGTGCCAGCTCACCTCGGACAGTTTTGAACACTGAAGCTTTCTTT
once	TRBV11-3	TRBJ2-1	TRBD2	CASSPGTSGSSYNEQFF	TGTGCCAGCAGCCCAGGGACTAGCGGGAGCTCCTACAATGAGCAGTTCTTC
-	TRBV18	TRBJ2-3	-	CASSPGSKRDTQYF	TGTGCCAGCTCACCAGGTTCAAAGCGAGATACGCAGTATTTT